This T cell receptor (beta chain) comes out of a study of T cells expressing NK-cell markers. Study context: It was from sorted CD3+CD56+NKG2C+, CD3+CD56+NKG2C- and CD3+CD56-NKG2C+ T cells that TCR beta repertoires came. Seven of the eight sequenced donors were classified as HCMV-seropositive, and one was classified as seronegative.

TCRdb re-called the 5' RACE reads; one entry per CDR3 protein, DNA not given. In total, the table holds 250,000 to 300,000 distinct CDR3 sequences. What was sequenced was blood T cells: a sorted CD56 or NKG2C T cell subset, CD4+ or CD8+ T cells, or bulk PBMC T cells (not recorded which). This clonotype was obtained from a man aged 18-30 years in good health.

The CDR3 here is CATGQGTAQRGYTF. The chain uses TRBV12-3 or TRBV12-4 and TRBJ1-2; the D call from TCRdb, TRBD1, cannot be confirmed without DNA. The CDR3 is made up of 14 amino acids.